Sequencing of this TCR beta chain was carried out in a study of blood T cell repertoires in COVID-19. Across the study: Both acute and convalescent COVID-19 samples were obtained from the United States, Italy and Spain.

Libraries were prepared by immunoSEQ multiplex PCR; TCRdb keeps only in-frame clonotypes and omits some of them. This table holds 90,000 to 120,000 clones, approximately 90% found once. This CDR3 is 15 amino acids long. The chain recombines TRBV21-1 with TRBJ2-3; TRBD2, the D gene given by the table, was not confirmed from the DNA. TRBV21-1 counts as a pseudogene. This TCR was sampled from a man in his fifties with active or convalescent COVID-19. The sample taken for sequencing was peripheral blood. This CDR3 is CASSNGTSGSDTQYF. The CDR3 region has the DNA TGTGCCAGCAGCAACGGGACTAGCGGTTCCGATACGCAGTATTTT.